Listed here are 20 T cell receptor beta chains from one sample, sequenced in a study of cytomegalovirus exposure and HLA in healthy donors. The PCR was carried out with 60 Vbeta primers and 13 Jbeta primers. The table came from immunoSEQ multiplex PCR; TCRdb's copy has only in-frame clones and leaves some out. Across roughly 220,000 clones, the top ten clones capture about 1.1% of the sample. Sequenced: PBMCs. The receptors here all came from a girl aged 2-10 years in good health and CMV-seropositive.

The chain has TRBV5-6 and TRBJ2-1, with D tentatively TRBD2 (5 bases). The CDR3 sequence is 12 residues long. V lost 5 bases, J lost 5 bases, and 8 bases lay in between. Germline CDR1 reads SGHDT; CDR2 reads YYEEEE. The CDR3 region is CASSRTDNEQFF. CDR3 nucleotides: TGTGCCAGCAGTCGGACTGACAATGAGCAGTTCTTC.

The chain uses TRBV5-1 and TRBJ1-1; perhaps TRBD1 as D (5 bases). Trimming pared 3 bases from V and 4 bases from J, leaving 13 bases between. In germline, CDR1 is SGHRS, CDR2 YFSETQ. The length of the CDR3 is 14 residues. In DNA form, the CDR3 reads TGCGCCAGCAGCTGGGGAGGGGAGGGCACTGAAGCTTTCTTT. Translated, it gives CASSWGGEGTEAFF.

This chain connects TRBV27 to TRBJ1-2; D ambiguous. The CDR3 totals 14 residues. V was pared by 2 bases and J by 3 bases, with 10 bases between. Per the germline V gene, CDR1 is MNHEY and CDR2 is SMNVEV (reference sequence). For the CDR3, the DNA is TGTGCCAGCAGTTTACGGTCGGGATACTATGGCTACACCTTC. Its translation: CASSLRSGYYGYTF.

The rearrangement links TRBV18 to TRBJ2-5; 8 nucleotides agree with TRBD2. The germline gives CDR1 KGHSH, CDR2 LQKENI. Trimming removed 4 bases from V and 4 bases from J; junction bases left unmatched: 8. This CDR3 has 15 amino acids. This CDR3 reads CASSLNPLAGETQYF. CDR3 nucleotide sequence: TGTGCCAGCTCACTCAACCCCCTAGCGGGAGAGACCCAGTACTTC.

The V and J genes are TRBV4-1 and TRBJ2-1, with 11 bases fitting TRBD1. V gave up 0 bases and J gave up 1 base; unmatched junction bases: 14. CDR1 and CDR2 from the germline V gene are MGHRA and YSYEKL. This CDR3 region has 21 residues. The CDR3 nucleotides read TGCGCCAGCAGCCAAGAAGGGACAGGGGGTCGAACCGGGGGTTCCTACAATGAGCAGTTCTTC. Translation: CASSQEGTGGRTGGSYNEQFF.

The genes are TRBV28 and TRBJ2-5; 8 bases align to TRBD1. The assigned J gene may be wrong: the sequence end matches TRBJ2-7 better. CDR3 length equals 16 residues. The germline V gene encodes CDR1 MDHEN and CDR2 SYDVKM. In DNA form, the CDR3 reads TGTGCCAGCAGTCCGGGACAGGCATTGAGCTCCTACGAGCAGTACTTC. Its translation is CASSPGQALSSYEQYF.

V usage is TRBV7-6 and J usage is TRBJ1-5, with D unresolved. The CDR3 is made up of 13 amino acids. V was cut by 2 bases and J by 7 bases, with 9 bases left in between. CDR1 is SGHVS, CDR2 FNYEAQ, per germline. The DNA for the CDR3 is TGTGCCAGCAGCTTAAGTGGCCAGCAGCCCCAGCATTTT. This sequence encodes CASSLSGQQPQHF.

The chain employs TRBV28 and TRBJ1-3; the match to TRBD1 covers 7 bases. The CDR3 spans 16 residues. Germline V lookup: CDR1 MDHEN, CDR2 SYDVKM. With 5 bases clipped from V and 7 bases from J, the junction kept 14 bases outside the gene matches. The CDR3 loop reads CASSVGTDSRGNTIYF. DNA of the CDR3: TGTGCCAGCAGTGTAGGGACAGACTCAAGAGGGAACACCATATATTTT.

The V call is TRBV7-8, the J call TRBJ2-1, with 10 bases lining up with TRBD1. J was trimmed by 8 bases and V by 1 base; bases with no gene match: 2. CDR1 and CDR2 from the germline V gene are SGHVS and FQNEAQ. The CDR3 has 14 residues. This CDR3 reads CASSLGTGGYEQFF. CDR3 bases: TGTGCCAGCAGCTTAGGGACAGGGGGGTATGAGCAGTTCTTC.

The chain recombines TRBV30 with TRBJ2-1; 13 nucleotides align to TRBD2. The CDR3 extends over 13 amino acids. Germline V gene sequence: CDR1 GTSNPN, CDR2 SVGIG (reference sequence). V dropped 4 bases and J dropped 7; count of bases not matched to a gene: 1. This chain's CDR3 is CAWTGLAGNEQFF. As DNA, the CDR3 is TGTGCCTGGACGGGACTAGCGGGGAATGAGCAGTTCTTC.

V and J are TRBV19 and TRBJ2-1, with 8 bases lining up with TRBD1. The CDR3 is 13 residues long. Germline V gene data show CDR1 as LNHDA and CDR2 as SQIVND (reference sequence). V was pared by 11 bases and J by 1 base, with 4 bases of the junction left unmatched. CDR3 sequence: CAGRDRSYNEQFF. For the CDR3, the DNA is TGTGCCGGTCGGGACAGGTCCTACAATGAGCAGTTCTTC.

The J gene is TRBJ2-1, the V gene TRBV6-6, with a possible D match to TRBD1 (6 bases). Trimming removed 7 bases at V and 4 bases at J, with 14 bases between. From germline, CDR1 is MNHNY and CDR2 SVGAGI (reference sequence). The CDR3 is 14 amino acids. CDR3 region: CASTYEQGYNEQFF. Written as DNA, the CDR3 is TGTGCCAGCACCTACGAGCAGGGGTACAATGAGCAGTTCTTC.

V is TRBV7-8 and J is TRBJ2-7; 7 nucleotides align to TRBD2. The CDR3 spans 17 residues. Germline V gene data show CDR1 as SGHVS and CDR2 as FQNEAQ. V dropped 2 bases and J dropped 1; count of bases not matched to a gene: 11. The CDR3 reads CASSLNRREKVSYEQYF. CDR3 sequence (DNA): TGTGCCAGCAGCTTAAATCGGCGGGAGAAAGTATCCTACGAGCAGTACTTC.

V usage is TRBV27 and J usage is TRBJ2-7; the match to TRBD1 covers 7 bases. Germline V gives CDR1 MNHEY, CDR2 SMNVEV (reference sequence). This CDR3 is built from 15 residues. With 6 bases clipped from V and 3 bases from J, the junction kept 11 bases outside the gene matches. CDR3 protein: CASRLGTASLYEQYF. DNA of the CDR3: TGTGCCAGCAGACTCGGGACAGCCTCCCTCTACGAGCAGTACTTC.

The V and J genes are TRBV4-1 and TRBJ2-7, with D maybe TRBD1 (6 bases). V was pared by 4 bases and J by 5 bases, with 9 bases between. Germline lookup yields CDR1 MGHRA and CDR2 YSYEKL. This CDR3 contains 12 residues. For the CDR3, the DNA is TGCGCCAGCAGCCTCAGGGGCGACGAGCAGTACTTC. Translation: CASSLRGDEQYF.

CDR3 in DNA: TGTGCCAGTAGGATGACGGACAGGGGGGTCGATGAGCAGTTCTTC. Its translation: CASRMTDRGVDEQFF. The chain links TRBV19 to TRBJ2-1, with 10 bases that match TRBD1. The ends lost 6 bases at V and 8 bases at J; junction bases unmatched: 10. Germline V gene lookup returns CDR1 LNHDA and CDR2 SQIVND (reference sequence). CDR3 length equals 15 residues.

CDR3 bases: TGTGCCACCAGCAGAGATCAGGGGCTCTACGAGCAGTACTTC. It codes for CATSRDQGLYEQYF. This rearrangement joins TRBV15 to TRBJ2-7; perhaps TRBD1 as D (6 bases). V was pared by 0 bases and J by 3 bases, with 9 bases between. There are 14 residues in the CDR3. Germline values: CDR1 LNHNV, CDR2 YYDKDF (reference sequence).

This chain links TRBV5-4 with TRBJ1-5; D is unresolved. The V end was cut by 0 bases, the J end by 1 base, with 5 bases between. Germline lookup yields CDR1 SGHNT and CDR2 YYREEE (reference sequence). The CDR3 length is 14 residues. CDR3 region: CASSLGGSNQPQHF. The DNA for the CDR3 is TGTGCCAGCAGCTTGGGAGGGAGCAATCAGCCCCAGCATTTT.

As for this clone: This CDR3 fails to terminate in the conserved phenylalanine or tryptophan, so it likely reflects a read error. The chain joins TRBV7-9 to TRBJ2-7, with unresolved D. Germline-derived CDR1 and CDR2 are SEHNR and FQNEAQ (reference sequence). Trimming took 2 bases from V and 0 from J, leaving 5 bases between them. CDR3 length: 13 amino acids. The chain's CDR3 is CASSLQVSYEQYL. The DNA for the CDR3 is TGTGCCAGCAGCTTACAGGTCTCCTACGAGCAGTACCTC.

The gene calls are TRBV5-6 and TRBJ1-5; D remains unclear. The CDR3 is made up of 15 amino acids. Germline CDR1 is SGHDT and CDR2 is YYEEEE. The germline V and J ends were trimmed by 0 bases and 0 bases, with 7 bases remaining between them. DNA of the CDR3: TGTGCCAGCAGCTTGGGGCAGTATAGCAATCAGCCCCAGCATTTT. This translates into CASSLGQYSNQPQHF.